This section outlines one T cell receptor beta chain sequence together with its context. These data are taken from a study of blood T cell repertoires in COVID-19. Study background: The origin of the acute and convalescent COVID-19 samples was the United States, Italy and Spain. Sample material is recorded as cDNA or gDNA derived from T cells, B-cell-depleted T cells, or PBMCs.

Germline CDR1 and CDR2: KGHSH and LQKENI. V lost 2 bases and J 3 bases, leaving 7 bases between the germline ends. The CDR3 runs to 13 residues. Per the original data handling: Scientists estimated how many nucleated cells there were by amplifying reference gene primers. The assay was immunoSEQ multiplex PCR, and TCRdb's table has in-frame clones only and misses some. The DNA was the basis for D and trimming; V, J and clone size are from that table. The sample has approximately 450,000 clones, about 89% seen once. This clonotype was sampled from a young woman with acute or convalescent COVID-19. V gene TRBV18 combines with J gene TRBJ1-1; D is unresolved. Sequencing input: peripheral blood. DNA of the CDR3: TGTGCCAGCTCACCATACATGGACACTGAAGCTTTCTTT. It translates to CASSPYMDTEAFF.